Below, 11 T cell receptor beta chains from the same sample are listed, as sequenced in a study of blood T cell repertoires in COVID-19. The data were produced by immunoSEQ multiplex PCR, yet TCRdb's version contains in-frame clones alone and is incomplete. This sample has hundreds of thousands of clones, with approximately 90% found just once. The sequencing input was peripheral blood. The receptors originated from a woman in her 30s with acute or convalescent COVID-19.

This clone was seen once. The genes are TRBV7-8 and TRBJ2-3; D might be TRBD2 (6 bases). The ends were cut back, 5 bases at V and 2 bases at J, with 14 bases in the middle. This CDR3 has 15 residues. Germline CDR1 and CDR2: SGHVS and FQNEAQ. CDR3 amino acids: CASSGGKGFTDTQYF. In DNA form, the CDR3 reads TGTGCCAGCAGCGGGGGGAAGGGTTTCACAGATACGCAGTATTTT.

The V and J genes are TRBV4-1 and TRBJ1-1; no clear D gene. Germline loops: CDR1 MGHRA, CDR2 YSYEKL. This CDR3 spans 14 amino acids. With 0 bases removed from V and 4 bases from J, the gap between germline ends came to 9 bases. The CDR3 sequence: CASSQDVAGTEAFF. Written as DNA, the CDR3 is TGCGCCAGCAGCCAAGATGTGGCTGGCACTGAAGCTTTCTTT.

CDR3 DNA sequence: TGTGCCAGCAGTGAAGGGGTCGGGGGTCCACCCTACGAGCAGTACTTC. Translation gives CASSEGVGGPPYEQYF. The chain combines TRBV6-1 with TRBJ2-7; a possible D gene is TRBD2 (6 bases). The CDR3 contains 16 residues. The germline V gene encodes CDR1 MNHNS and CDR2 SASEGT. V dropped 1 base and J dropped 2 bases, with 15 bases sitting between them.

The J gene is TRBJ2-2, the V gene TRBV5-1; 11 nucleotides align to TRBD2. The CDR3 is 18 residues long. Per the germline V gene, CDR1 is SGHRS and CDR2 is YFSETQ. With V trimmed by 0 bases and J by 3 bases, 7 bases remained unmatched. The CDR3 here is CASSLESLAGGYTGELFF. CDR3 coding DNA: TGCGCCAGCAGCTTGGAATCTCTAGCGGGGGGTTACACCGGGGAGCTGTTTTTT.

The gene calls are TRBV19 and TRBJ2-7, with a weak D call TRBD2 (7 bases). The CDR3 covers 14 residues. Germline CDR1 and CDR2: LNHDA and SQIVND (reference sequence). V lost 1 base and J lost 6, with 13 bases in between. CDR3 sequence: CASSIGGGAPEQYF. In nucleotides, the CDR3 is TGTGCCAGTAGTATAGGAGGGGGGGCCCCCGAGCAGTACTTC.

The chain is built from TRBV11-2 and TRBJ2-5; a possible D gene is TRBD2 (5 bases). The germline CDR1 and CDR2 sequences are SGHAT and FQNNGV. The germline V and J ends were trimmed by 2 bases and 4 bases, with 11 bases remaining between them. This CDR3 contains 14 residues. The CDR3 is CASSLIFAGETQYF. For the CDR3, the DNA is TGTGCCAGCAGCTTAATCTTCGCGGGAGAGACCCAGTACTTC.

The gene calls are TRBV25-1 and TRBJ2-1; no reliable D call. CDR1 MGHDK and CDR2 SYGVNS come from the germline V gene. This CDR3 comprises 14 residues. V dropped 4 bases and J dropped 2 bases, with 9 bases sitting between them. In DNA form, the CDR3 reads TGTGCCAGCAGTGGGGCACTCACCTACAATGAGCAGTTCTTC. Encoded protein: CASSGALTYNEQFF.

This chain joins TRBV5-8 and TRBJ2-1; TRBD1 matches at 9 bases. This CDR3 has 13 residues. CDR1 is SGHTS, CDR2 YDEGEE, per germline. The V and J ends lost 8 bases and 3 bases, in that order; junction bases with no gene match: 3. CDR3 nucleotide sequence: TGTGCCAGTAGGGACAGGGTCTACAATGAGCAGTTCTTC. Residues: CASRDRVYNEQFF.

This chain links TRBV7-9 with TRBJ1-6; 8 nucleotides line up with TRBD1. There are 15 residues in the CDR3. J was trimmed by 6 bases and V by 5 bases; bases with no gene match: 6. Germline V gene sequence: CDR1 SEHNR, CDR2 FQNEAQ (reference sequence). CDR3 amino acids: CASSPPTGVNSPLHF. CDR3 DNA sequence: TGTGCCAGCAGCCCCCCGACAGGGGTTAATTCACCCCTCCACTTT.

The V and J genes are TRBV5-1 and TRBJ2-7, with 10 nucleotides matching TRBD2. J gave up 2 bases and V 0 bases, and 8 bases lay outside the gene matches. The CDR3 extends over 17 amino acids. CDR1 is SGHRS, CDR2 YFSETQ, per germline. The CDR3 sequence is CASSLGPSGGPAYEQYF. CDR3 in DNA: TGCGCCAGCAGCTTGGGGCCTAGCGGGGGCCCAGCCTACGAGCAGTACTTC.

The gene calls are TRBV19 and TRBJ2-3, with D perhaps matching TRBD1 (6 bases). Trimming took 0 bases from V and 5 from J, leaving 15 bases between them. Germline V gives CDR1 LNHDA, CDR2 SQIVND (reference sequence). This CDR3 comprises 16 residues. CDR3 bases: TGTGCCAGTAGTATAGATCAGTTGGGGGCAGGAGATACGCAGTATTTT. It yields the protein CASSIDQLGAGDTQYF. The variable domain in full, with the rest retrieved from reference TRBV19 and TRBJ2-3, is DGGITQSPKYLFRKEGQNVTLSCEQNLNHDAMYWYRQDPGQGLRLIYYSQIVNDFQKGDIAEGYSVSREKKESFPLTVTSAQKNPTAFYLCASSIDQLGAGDTQYFGPGTRLTVL.